These 28 T cell receptor beta chains share one sample of origin, sequenced in a study of T cell responses to AZD1222 COVID-19 vaccine. Repertoires were generated with immunoSEQ multiplex PCR, while TCRdb's copy carries only in-frame clones and drops some. The table has around 99,000 clones, more than 75% seen once. Specimen: peripheral blood, collected 28 days after the second AZD1222 dose. The source is an adult who received the AZD1222 COVID-19 vaccine.

V usage is TRBV5-1 and J usage is TRBJ1-3, with TRBD1 as a possible D gene (5 bases). Germline lookup yields CDR1 SGHRS and CDR2 YFSETQ. Trimming cost V 0 bases and J 0 bases, with 13 bases left between them. The length of the CDR3 is 17 residues. The CDR3 nucleotides read TGCGCCAGCAGCTTGGCCGGGGCGACCAACTCTGGAAACACCATATATTTT. It codes for CASSLAGATNSGNTIYF.

The CDR3 region has the DNA TGTGCCAGTAAACAAGGGCGAGGCGATGAAAAACTGTTTTTT. Residues: CASKQGRGDEKLFF. The chain combines TRBV27 with TRBJ1-4; D is unclear. Germline V CDR1 and CDR2: MNHEY, SMNVEV (reference sequence). This CDR3 is 14 amino acids long. Trimming left V 9 bases short and J 6 bases short, with 17 bases between. The full variable domain, completed using reference TRBV27 and TRBJ1-4, is EAQVTQNPRYLITVTGKKLTVTCSQNMNHEYMSWYRQDPGLGLRQIYYSMNVEVTDKGDVPEGYKVSRKEKRNFPLILESPSPNQTSLYFCASKQGRGDEKLFFGSGTQLSVL.

The rearrangement uses TRBV6-2 or TRBV6-3 and TRBJ1-5; perhaps TRBD1 as D (6 bases). This CDR3 contains 15 residues. V was clipped by 0 bases and J by 5 bases, with 11 bases between them. Germline-derived CDR1 and CDR2 are MNHEY and SVGEGT. The CDR3 nucleotides are TGTGCCAGCAGTTACTCGACAGGAGAACATCAGCCCCAGCATTTT. Protein: CASSYSTGEHQPQHF.

This rearrangement joins TRBV7-2 to TRBJ1-1; TRBD1 might be the D (5 bases). Trimming left V 4 bases short and J 1 base short, with 7 bases between. Germline CDR1 SGHTA, CDR2 FQGNSA. The CDR3 is 13 residues long. CDR3 in amino acids: CASSSDTNTEAFF. CDR3 nucleotide sequence: TGTGCCAGCAGCTCGGACACGAACACTGAAGCTTTCTTT.

The rearrangement links TRBV4-1 to TRBJ1-3; TRBD1 is a possible D gene (5 bases). Trimming stripped 8 bases from V and 1 base from J, with 9 bases between. CDR1 and CDR2 (germline): MGHRA, YSYEKL. This CDR3 is built from 13 residues. The CDR3 nucleotides read TGCGCCAGCCTCGGGGGGTCTGGAAACACCATATATTTT. Translation: CASLGGSGNTIYF.

The rearrangement uses TRBV6-2 or TRBV6-3 and TRBJ2-2; D might be TRBD1 (5 bases). The CDR3 is made up of 14 amino acids. V was clipped by 0 bases and J by 4 bases, with 6 bases between them. Germline CDR1 and CDR2: MNHEY and SVGEGT. The CDR3 sequence is CASSYSTVTGELFF. CDR3 DNA: TGTGCCAGCAGTTACTCGACAGTCACCGGGGAGCTGTTTTTT.

The chain recombines TRBV6-5 with TRBJ2-7; D perhaps matches TRBD2 (6 bases). The CDR3 runs 13 residues. Trimming took off 4 bases at V and 5 bases at J, with 12 bases between the two ends. The germline V gene encodes CDR1 MNHEY and CDR2 SVGAGI. The CDR3 is CASSWEEWHEQYF. CDR3 DNA sequence: TGTGCCAGCAGTTGGGAGGAGTGGCACGAGCAGTACTTC.

In its sample, this clone was seen once. The chain recombines TRBV6-2 or TRBV6-3 with TRBJ1-2, with D perhaps TRBD1 (6 bases). The CDR3 extends over 14 amino acids. V gave up 4 bases and J gave up 5 bases, with 14 bases separating them. Per germline, CDR1 MNHEY and CDR2 SVGEGT. The CDR3 DNA reads as TGTGCCAGCAGTTCCCTGGACAGCCAATATGGCTACACCTTC. This encodes CASSSLDSQYGYTF.

This clone occurred once. This sequence joins TRBV5-6 and TRBJ1-2; the D is unclear. Germline V gives CDR1 SGHDT, CDR2 YYEEEE. The CDR3 runs 13 residues. V dropped 1 base and J dropped 1 base, with 5 bases sitting between them. This chain's CDR3 is CASSLLGNYGYTF. The CDR3 DNA is TGTGCCAGCAGCTTGTTGGGTAACTATGGCTACACCTTC.

CDR3 loop: CAWVKAGGITNEQFF. CDR3 bases: TGTGCCTGGGTAAAAGCGGGGGGGATTACGAATGAGCAGTTCTTC. V gene TRBV30 combines with J gene TRBJ2-1, with 10 bases fitting TRBD2. This CDR3 is 15 amino acids long. V lost 5 bases to trimming and J lost 7 bases; unmatched junction nucleotides: 11. CDR1 and CDR2 (germline): GTSNPN, SVGIG (reference sequence).

This clone appeared a single time. The V and J genes are TRBV30 and TRBJ2-7, with 12 bases aligning to TRBD1. The CDR3 contains 19 residues. Trimming took 4 bases from V and 3 from J; bases not matched to a gene: 19. CDR1 is GTSNPN, CDR2 SVGIG, per germline (reference sequence). The CDR3 coding sequence is TGTGCCTGGACAACCCTTAGGGACAGGGGGCCTTCAGGGGTCTACGAGCAGTACTTC. This codes for CAWTTLRDRGPSGVYEQYF.

The chain recombines TRBV15 with TRBJ1-5; weak D call: TRBD1 (6 bases). The CDR3 contains 15 residues. The germline V and J ends were trimmed by 4 bases and 2 bases, with 12 bases remaining between them. Germline V gene lookup returns CDR1 LNHNV and CDR2 YYDKDF (reference sequence). Here the CDR3 DNA reads TGTGCCACCAGCAATGGGGGCGCGCGCAATCAGCCCCAGCATTTT. As protein: CATSNGGARNQPQHF.

The chain combines TRBV27 with TRBJ1-2, with D unclear. The CDR3 spans 13 residues. Trimming removed 1 base from V and 4 bases from J, with 7 bases in between. CDR1 is MNHEY, CDR2 SMNVEV, per germline (reference sequence). This CDR3 reads CASSLYGLYGYTF. CDR3 nucleotide sequence: TGTGCCAGCAGTTTATACGGCCTCTATGGCTACACCTTC.

This clone appeared a single time. This sequence joins TRBV7-7 and TRBJ2-7; 8 nucleotides match TRBD1. Germline assignment: CDR1 SSHAT and CDR2 FNYEAQ (reference sequence). V dropped 5 bases and J dropped 6; count of bases not matched to a gene: 3. CDR3 length equals 12 residues. In DNA form, the CDR3 reads TGTGCCAGCAGCGCAGGGGGCGGCGAGCAGTACTTC. Amino acid sequence: CASSAGGGEQYF.

The chain is built from TRBV9 and TRBJ1-2; 7 bases align to TRBD1. Germline CDR1 reads SGDLS; CDR2 reads YYNGEE. J lost 4 bases, V lost 0 bases, and 6 bases had no gene match. CDR3 length: 15 residues. CDR3 residues: CASSVAPTGSYGYTF. The CDR3 region has the DNA TGTGCCAGCAGCGTAGCCCCGACAGGGTCCTATGGCTACACCTTC.

The chain recombines TRBV3-1 (or the pseudogene TRBV3-2) with TRBJ1-4; no reliable D call. Germline CDR1 LGHDT, CDR2 YNNKEL (reference sequence). The V gene lost 0 bases and the J gene lost 8 bases, with 4 bases spanning the gap. CDR3 size: 12 residues. This chain's CDR3 is CASSQEGEKLFF. The DNA for the CDR3 is TGTGCCAGCAGCCAAGAAGGGGAAAAACTGTTTTTT.

The J gene is TRBJ1-6, the V gene TRBV5-6; D unclear. Germline V lookup: CDR1 SGHDT, CDR2 YYEEEE. The CDR3 loop spans 15 amino acids. V lost 2 bases to trimming and J lost 7 bases, with 13 bases between them. CDR3 in amino acids: CASSFSPTGNSPLHF. DNA of the CDR3: TGTGCCAGCAGCTTTAGTCCGACGGGAAATTCACCCCTCCACTTT.

The chain has TRBV10-3 and TRBJ2-3; D is tentatively TRBD1 or TRBD2 (6 bases each). The CDR3 is 16 amino acids. The germline gives CDR1 ENHRY, CDR2 SYGVKD. Between the trimmed V and J ends, which lost 7 bases and 0 bases, there was a span of 17 bases. CDR3 in amino acids: CAIIGPGAASTDTQYF. As DNA, the CDR3 is TGTGCCATCATCGGTCCGGGGGCTGCTAGCACAGATACGCAGTATTTT.

J is TRBJ1-4 and V is TRBV28; TRBD1 aligns across 7 bases. Germline assignment: CDR1 MDHEN and CDR2 SYDVKM. The CDR3 loop spans 14 amino acids. J lost 5 bases, V lost 2 bases, and 2 bases had no gene match. The CDR3 nucleotides read TGTGCCAGCAGTTTACCACAGGGGAATGAAAAACTGTTTTTT. Protein sequence: CASSLPQGNEKLFF.

The chain carries TRBV18 and TRBJ2-1; 13 bases agree with TRBD2. This CDR3 contains 13 residues. J gave up 9 bases and V 11 bases, and 7 bases lay outside the gene matches. The germline V gene encodes CDR1 KGHSH and CDR2 LQKENI. As DNA, the CDR3 is TGTGCCGGCACTAGCGGGAGGGCCACTGAGCAGTTCTTC. Protein: CAGTSGRATEQFF.

This clone was seen just once. This sequence joins TRBV7-6 and TRBJ2-7; 8 positions match TRBD1. CDR1 and CDR2 (germline): SGHVS, FNYEAQ. The junction had 8 bases not matched to a gene; V was cut back by 1 base and J by 3 bases. The CDR3 totals 16 residues. CDR3 region: CASSLGKGQGRYEQYF. In DNA form, the CDR3 reads TGTGCCAGCAGCTTAGGGAAAGGACAGGGACGCTACGAGCAGTACTTC.

The V gene is TRBV29-1, the J gene TRBJ1-2; no definite D call. CDR1 SQVTM and CDR2 ANQGSEA come from the germline V gene. The V and J ends lost 4 bases and 4 bases respectively, with 7 bases between them. The CDR3 is 11 residues long. CDR3 sequence (DNA): TGCAGCGTTGTACAAGGCTATGGCTACACCTTC. Protein: CSVVQGYGYTF.

CDR3: CASSPSPREPQHF. The CDR3 DNA follows: TGTGCCAGCAGCCCCTCACCTCGGGAGCCCCAGCATTTT. The V call is TRBV6-5, the J call TRBJ1-5; D is undetermined. CDR3 length: 13 residues. Germline CDR1 MNHEY, CDR2 SVGAGI. V lost 6 bases, J lost 8 bases, and 14 bases lay in between.

The V call is TRBV9, the J call TRBJ2-1; D is perhaps TRBD1 (6 bases). Deletions cut 1 base from V and 5 bases from J, with 16 bases between. The germline V gene has CDR1 SGDLS and CDR2 YYNGEE. This CDR3 region has 16 residues. The CDR3 DNA reads as TGTGCCAGCAGCGTACCGGGCAGGGGCTTCCACAATGAGCAGTTCTTC. The encoded protein is CASSVPGRGFHNEQFF.

The chain uses TRBV4-1 and TRBJ1-2; TRBD1 matches at 8 bases. The CDR3 loop spans 15 amino acids. V gave up 0 bases and J gave up 1 base; unmatched junction bases: 1. Germline V gene lookup returns CDR1 MGHRA and CDR2 YSYEKL. The DNA of the CDR3 is TGCGCCAGCAGCCAAGAGGACAGGGTTAACTATGGCTACACCTTC. Its translation: CASSQEDRVNYGYTF.

The chain's CDR3 is CASSILGQPGYQPQHF. The CDR3 DNA reads as TGTGCCAGTAGTATTTTGGGACAGCCGGGCTATCAGCCCCAGCATTTT. The rearrangement links TRBV19 to TRBJ1-5; 7 nucleotides match TRBD1. V lost 3 bases and J lost 5; bases outside the gene matches: 10. CDR3 length equals 16 residues. Germline CDR1 and CDR2: LNHDA and SQIVND (reference sequence).

This clone was seen only a few times. The chain uses TRBV27 and TRBJ1-1, with TRBD1 matching 9 bases. J was trimmed by 1 base and V by 7 bases; bases with no gene match: 10. CDR1 and CDR2 from the germline V gene are MNHEY and SMNVEV (reference sequence). The CDR3 runs 16 residues. The DNA for the CDR3 is TGTGCCAGCAATCCCGAACCGGGACAGGGGAACACTGAAGCTTTCTTT. Protein sequence: CASNPEPGQGNTEAFF.

V and J are TRBV11-1 and TRBJ2-7; D is ambiguous. The CDR3 covers 12 residues. Trimming stripped 2 bases from V and 1 base from J, with 3 bases between. Per the germline V gene, CDR1 is SGHAT and CDR2 is FQDESV (reference sequence). The CDR3 sequence: CASSLQSYEQYF. DNA of the CDR3: TGTGCCAGCAGCTTACAATCCTACGAGCAGTACTTC.